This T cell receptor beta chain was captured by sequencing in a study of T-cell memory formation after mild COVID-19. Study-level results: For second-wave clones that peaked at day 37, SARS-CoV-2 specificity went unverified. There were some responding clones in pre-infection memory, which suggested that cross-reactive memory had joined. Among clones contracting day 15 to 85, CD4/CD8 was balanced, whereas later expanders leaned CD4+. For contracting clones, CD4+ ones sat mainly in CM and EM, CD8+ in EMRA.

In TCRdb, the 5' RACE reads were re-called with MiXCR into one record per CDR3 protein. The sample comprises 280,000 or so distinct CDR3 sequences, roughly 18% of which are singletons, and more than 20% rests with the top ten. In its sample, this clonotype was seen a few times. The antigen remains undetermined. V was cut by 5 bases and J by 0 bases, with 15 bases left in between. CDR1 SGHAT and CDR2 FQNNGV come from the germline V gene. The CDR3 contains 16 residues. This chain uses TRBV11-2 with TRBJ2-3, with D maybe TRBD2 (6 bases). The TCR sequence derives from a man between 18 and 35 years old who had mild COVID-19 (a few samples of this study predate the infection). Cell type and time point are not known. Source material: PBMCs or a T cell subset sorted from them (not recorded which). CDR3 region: CASSPGTFSSTDTQYF. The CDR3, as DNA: TGTGCCAGCAGCCCCGGGACTTTTTCTAGCACAGATACGCAGTATTTT.